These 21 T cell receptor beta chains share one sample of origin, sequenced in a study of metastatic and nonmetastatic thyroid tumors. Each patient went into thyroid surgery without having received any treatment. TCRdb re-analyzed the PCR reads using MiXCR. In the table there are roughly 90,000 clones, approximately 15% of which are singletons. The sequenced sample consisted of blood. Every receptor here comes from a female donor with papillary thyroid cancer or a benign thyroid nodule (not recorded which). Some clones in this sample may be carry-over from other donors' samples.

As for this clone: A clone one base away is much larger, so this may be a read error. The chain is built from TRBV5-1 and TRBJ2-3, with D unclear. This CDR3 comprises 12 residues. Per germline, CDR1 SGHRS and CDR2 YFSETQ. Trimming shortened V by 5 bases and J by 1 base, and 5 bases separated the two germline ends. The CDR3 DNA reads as TGCGCCAGCAGAGTAGGCACAGATACGCAGTATTTT. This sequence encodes CASRVGTDTQYF.

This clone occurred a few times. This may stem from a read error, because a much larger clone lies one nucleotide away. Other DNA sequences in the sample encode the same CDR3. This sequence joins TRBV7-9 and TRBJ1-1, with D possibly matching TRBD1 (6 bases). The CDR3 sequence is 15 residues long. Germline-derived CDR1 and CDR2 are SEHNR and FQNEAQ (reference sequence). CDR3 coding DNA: TGTGCCAGTAGCTTAAGGGGGGGTACGGACACTGAAGCTTTCTTT. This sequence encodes CASSLRGGTDTEAFF. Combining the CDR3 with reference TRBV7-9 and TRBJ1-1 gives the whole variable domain DTGVSQNPRHKITKRGQNVTFRCDPISEHNRLYWYRQTLGQGPEFLTYFQNEAQLEKSRLLSDRFSAERPKGSFSTLEIQRTEQGDSAMYLCASSLRGGTDTEAFFGQGTRLTVV.

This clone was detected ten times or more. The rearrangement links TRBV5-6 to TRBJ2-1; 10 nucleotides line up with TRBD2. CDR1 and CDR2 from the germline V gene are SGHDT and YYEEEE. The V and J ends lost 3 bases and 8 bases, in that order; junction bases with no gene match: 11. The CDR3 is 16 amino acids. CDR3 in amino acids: CASSSLPLAGRDEQFF. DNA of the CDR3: TGTGCCAGCAGCTCCCTCCCACTAGCGGGGCGGGATGAGCAGTTCTTC.

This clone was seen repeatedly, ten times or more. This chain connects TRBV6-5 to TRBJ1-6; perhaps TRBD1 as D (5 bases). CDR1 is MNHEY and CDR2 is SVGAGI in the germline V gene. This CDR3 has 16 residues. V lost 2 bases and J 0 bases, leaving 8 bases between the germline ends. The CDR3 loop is CASSYRGVSYNSPLHF. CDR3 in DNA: TGTGCCAGCAGTTACCGAGGGGTCTCCTATAATTCACCCCTCCACTTT.

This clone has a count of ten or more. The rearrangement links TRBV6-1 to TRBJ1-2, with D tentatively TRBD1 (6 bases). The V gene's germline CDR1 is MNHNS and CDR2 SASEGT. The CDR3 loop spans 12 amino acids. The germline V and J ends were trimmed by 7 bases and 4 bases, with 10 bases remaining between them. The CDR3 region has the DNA TGTGCCAGCAAGCAGGGGTCCTATGGCTACACCTTC. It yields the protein CASKQGSYGYTF.

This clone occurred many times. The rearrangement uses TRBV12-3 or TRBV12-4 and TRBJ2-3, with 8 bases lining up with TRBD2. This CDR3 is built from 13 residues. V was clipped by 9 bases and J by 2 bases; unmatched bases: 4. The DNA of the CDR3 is TGTGCCAGTACGGGGGGGTACACAGATACGCAGTATTTT. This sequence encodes CASTGGYTDTQYF.

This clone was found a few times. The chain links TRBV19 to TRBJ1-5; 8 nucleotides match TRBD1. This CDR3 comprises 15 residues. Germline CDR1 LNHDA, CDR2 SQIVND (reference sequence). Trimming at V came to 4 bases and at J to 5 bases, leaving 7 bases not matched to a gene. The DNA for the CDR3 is TGTGCCAGTAGTACGTCTTGGACAGGGTATCAGCCCCAGCATTTT. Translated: CASSTSWTGYQPQHF.

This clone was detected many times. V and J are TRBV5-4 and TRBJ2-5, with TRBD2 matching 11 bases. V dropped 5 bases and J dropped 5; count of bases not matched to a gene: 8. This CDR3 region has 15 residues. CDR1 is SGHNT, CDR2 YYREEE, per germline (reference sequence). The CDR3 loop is CASSLSGGAQETQYF. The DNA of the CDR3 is TGTGCCAGCAGTCTTAGCGGGGGGGCCCAGGAGACCCAGTACTTC.

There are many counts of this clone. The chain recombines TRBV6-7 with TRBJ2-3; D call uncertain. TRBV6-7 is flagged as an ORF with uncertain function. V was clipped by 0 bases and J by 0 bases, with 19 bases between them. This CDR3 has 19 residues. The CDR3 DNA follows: TGTGCCAGCAGTTACTCGGCGGTGGACGAGCTTCACAGCACAGATACGCAGTATTTT. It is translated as CASSYSAVDELHSTDTQYF.

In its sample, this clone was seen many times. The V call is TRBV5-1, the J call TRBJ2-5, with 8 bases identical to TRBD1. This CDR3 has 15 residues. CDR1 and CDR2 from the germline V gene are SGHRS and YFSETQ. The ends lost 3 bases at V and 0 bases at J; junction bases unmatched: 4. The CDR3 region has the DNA TGCGCCAGCAGCTCCAGGGGGCATTACCAAGAGACCCAGTACTTC. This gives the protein CASSSRGHYQETQYF.

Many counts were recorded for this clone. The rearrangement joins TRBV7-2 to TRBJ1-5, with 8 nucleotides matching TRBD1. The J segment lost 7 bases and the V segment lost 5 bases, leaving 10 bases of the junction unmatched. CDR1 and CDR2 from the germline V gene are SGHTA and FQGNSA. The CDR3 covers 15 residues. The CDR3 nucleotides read TGTGCCAGCAGCCCGCAAACAGGGGGGGTACAGCCCCAGCATTTT. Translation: CASSPQTGGVQPQHF.

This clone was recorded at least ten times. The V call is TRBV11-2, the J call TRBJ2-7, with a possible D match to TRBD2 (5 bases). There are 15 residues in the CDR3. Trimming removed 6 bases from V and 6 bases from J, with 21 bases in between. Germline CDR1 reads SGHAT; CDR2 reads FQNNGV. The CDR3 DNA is TGTGCCAGCAGACCACTTTCGGGGTCGAAAGGCGAGCAGTACTTC. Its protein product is CASRPLSGSKGEQYF.

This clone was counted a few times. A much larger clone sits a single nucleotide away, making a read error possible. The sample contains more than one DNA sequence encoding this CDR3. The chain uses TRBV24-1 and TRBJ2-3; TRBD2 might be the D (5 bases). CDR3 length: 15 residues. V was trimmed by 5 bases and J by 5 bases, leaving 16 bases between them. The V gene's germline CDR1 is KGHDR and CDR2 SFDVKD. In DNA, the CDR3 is TGTGCCACCAGTGTCGGCGGGCTGCACATAGATACGCAGTATTTT. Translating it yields CATSVGGLHIDTQYF.

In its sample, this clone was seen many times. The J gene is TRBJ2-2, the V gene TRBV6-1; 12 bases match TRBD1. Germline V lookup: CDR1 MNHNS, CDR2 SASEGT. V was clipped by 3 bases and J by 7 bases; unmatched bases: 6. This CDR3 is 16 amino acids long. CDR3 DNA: TGTGCCAGCAGTGACCGGGACAGGGGGCTATACGGGGAGCTGTTTTTT. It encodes CASSDRDRGLYGELFF.

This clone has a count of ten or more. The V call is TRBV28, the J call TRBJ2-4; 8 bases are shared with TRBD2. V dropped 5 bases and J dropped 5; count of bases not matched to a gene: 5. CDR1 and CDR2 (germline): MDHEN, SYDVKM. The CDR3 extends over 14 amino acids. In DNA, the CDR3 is TGTGCCAGCAGTCTCAGCGGGAGCCAAAACATTCAGTACTTC. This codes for CASSLSGSQNIQYF.

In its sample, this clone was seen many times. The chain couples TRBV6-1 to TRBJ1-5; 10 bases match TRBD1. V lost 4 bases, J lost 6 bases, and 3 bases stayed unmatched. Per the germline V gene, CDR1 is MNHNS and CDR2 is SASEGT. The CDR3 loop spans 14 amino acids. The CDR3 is CASSGDRGGQPQHF. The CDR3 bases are TGTGCCAGCAGTGGGGACAGGGGAGGTCAGCCCCAGCATTTT.

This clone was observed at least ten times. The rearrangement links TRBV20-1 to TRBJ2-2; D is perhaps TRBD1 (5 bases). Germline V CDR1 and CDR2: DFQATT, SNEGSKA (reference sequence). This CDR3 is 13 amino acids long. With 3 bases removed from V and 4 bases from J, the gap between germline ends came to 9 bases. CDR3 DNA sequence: TGCAGTGCTAGGGACATCCCCACCGGGGAGCTGTTTTTT. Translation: CSARDIPTGELFF.

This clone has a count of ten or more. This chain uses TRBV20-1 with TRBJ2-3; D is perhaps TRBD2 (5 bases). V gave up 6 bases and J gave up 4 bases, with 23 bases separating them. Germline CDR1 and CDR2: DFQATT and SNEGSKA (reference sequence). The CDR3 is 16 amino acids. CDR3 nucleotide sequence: TGCAGTGCCCCGAACCGGGCCCAGCGAGGGTCAGATACGCAGTATTTT. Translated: CSAPNRAQRGSDTQYF.

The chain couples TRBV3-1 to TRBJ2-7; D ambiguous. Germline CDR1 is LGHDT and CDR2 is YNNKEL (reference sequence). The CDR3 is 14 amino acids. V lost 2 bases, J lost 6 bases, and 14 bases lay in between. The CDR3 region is CASSQNTRWSEQYF. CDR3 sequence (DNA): TGTGCCAGCAGCCAAAATACCCGCTGGAGCGAGCAGTACTTC.

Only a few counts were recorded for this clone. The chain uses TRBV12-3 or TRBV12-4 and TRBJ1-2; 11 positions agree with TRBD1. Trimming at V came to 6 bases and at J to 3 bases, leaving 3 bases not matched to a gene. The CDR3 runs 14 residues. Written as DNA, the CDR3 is TGTGCCAGCAGAGGGACAGGGGGGTACTATGGCTACACCTTC. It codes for CASRGTGGYYGYTF.

This chain's CDR3 is CAWSWQNTEAFF. CDR3 nucleotide sequence: TGTGCCTGGAGTTGGCAGAACACTGAAGCTTTCTTT. This chain joins TRBV30 and TRBJ1-1; D unresolved. Germline V CDR1 and CDR2: GTSNPN, SVGIG (reference sequence). This CDR3 comprises 12 residues. Deletions cut 2 bases from V and 1 base from J, with 5 bases between.